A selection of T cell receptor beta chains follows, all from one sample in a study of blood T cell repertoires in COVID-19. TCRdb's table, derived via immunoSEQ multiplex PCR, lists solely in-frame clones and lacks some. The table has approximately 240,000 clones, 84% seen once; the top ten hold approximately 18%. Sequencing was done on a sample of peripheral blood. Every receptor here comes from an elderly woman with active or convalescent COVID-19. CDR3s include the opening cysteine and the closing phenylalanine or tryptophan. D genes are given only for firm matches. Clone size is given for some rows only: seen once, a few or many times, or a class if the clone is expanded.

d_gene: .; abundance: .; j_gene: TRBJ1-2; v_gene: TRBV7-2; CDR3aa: CASSKTAGGKNYGYTF; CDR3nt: TGTGCCAGCAGTAAGACGGCGGGGGGCAAAAACTATGGCTACACCTTC
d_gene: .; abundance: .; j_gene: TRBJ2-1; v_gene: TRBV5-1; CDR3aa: CASSQDYQAYNEQFF; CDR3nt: TGCGCCAGCAGCCAGGACTACCAAGCCTACAATGAGCAGTTCTTC
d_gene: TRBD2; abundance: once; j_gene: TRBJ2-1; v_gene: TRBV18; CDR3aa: CASSRGLAGLNEQFF; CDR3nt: TGTGCCAGCTCACGGGGACTAGCGGGGCTTAATGAGCAGTTCTTC
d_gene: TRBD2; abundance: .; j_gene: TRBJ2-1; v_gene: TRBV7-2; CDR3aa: CASSFLAGVLNEQFF; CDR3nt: TGTGCCAGCAGTTTCCTAGCGGGAGTACTGAATGAGCAGTTCTTC
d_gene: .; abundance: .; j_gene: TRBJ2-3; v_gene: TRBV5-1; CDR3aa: CASSLVGQTTDTQYF; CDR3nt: TGCGCCAGCAGCTTGGTGGGACAAACCACAGATACGCAGTATTTT
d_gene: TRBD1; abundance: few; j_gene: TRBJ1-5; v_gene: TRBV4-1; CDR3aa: CASSQGLGTGQPQHF; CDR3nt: TGCGCCAGCAGCCAAGGGTTGGGGACAGGTCAGCCCCAGCATTTT
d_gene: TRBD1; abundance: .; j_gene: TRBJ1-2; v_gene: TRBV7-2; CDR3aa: CASSLAGGQGDRHGYTF; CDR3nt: TGTGCCAGCAGCTTAGCAGGGGGACAGGGTGATAGGCATGGCTACACCTTC
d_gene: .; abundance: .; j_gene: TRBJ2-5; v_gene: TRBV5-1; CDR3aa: CASSPLGEARETQYF; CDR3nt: TGCGCCAGCAGTCCACTAGGGGAGGCGCGGGAGACCCAGTACTTC
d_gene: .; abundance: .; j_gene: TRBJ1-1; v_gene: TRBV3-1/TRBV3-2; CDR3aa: CASSQAGVNTEAFF; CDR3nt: TGTGCCAGCAGCCAAGCGGGGGTGAACACTGAAGCTTTCTTT
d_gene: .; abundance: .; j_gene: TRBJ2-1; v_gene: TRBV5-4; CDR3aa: CASSKALGDEQFF; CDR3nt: TGTGCCAGCAGTAAGGCCCTCGGAGATGAGCAGTTCTTC
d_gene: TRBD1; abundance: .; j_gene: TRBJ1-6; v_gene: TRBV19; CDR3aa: CASSISGTGVNSPLHF; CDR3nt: TGTGCCAGTAGTATTTCTGGGACAGGGGTTAATTCACCCCTCCACTTT
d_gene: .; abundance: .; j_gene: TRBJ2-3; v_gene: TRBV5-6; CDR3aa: CASSFYEKDTQYF; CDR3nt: TGTGCCAGCAGCTTTTATGAGAAAGATACGCAGTATTTT
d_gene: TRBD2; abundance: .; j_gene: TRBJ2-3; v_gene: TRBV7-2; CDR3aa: CASSLPSGRRDTQYF; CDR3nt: TGTGCCAGCAGCTTACCTAGCGGGAGGAGGGATACGCAGTATTTT
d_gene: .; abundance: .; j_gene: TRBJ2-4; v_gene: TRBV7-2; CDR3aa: CASSLARSLDIQYF; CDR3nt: TGTGCCAGCAGCTTAGCCAGGTCCCTCGACATTCAGTACTTC
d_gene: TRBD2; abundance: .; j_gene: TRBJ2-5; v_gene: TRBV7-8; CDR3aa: CASSPPGRGRGTQYF; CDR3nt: TGTGCCAGCAGCCCCCCCGGGAGGGGCAGGGGGACCCAGTACTTC
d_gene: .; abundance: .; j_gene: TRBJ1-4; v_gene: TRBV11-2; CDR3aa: CASSLGAPQSNEKLFF; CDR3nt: TGTGCCAGCAGCTTAGGGGCCCCACAATCTAATGAAAAACTGTTTTTT
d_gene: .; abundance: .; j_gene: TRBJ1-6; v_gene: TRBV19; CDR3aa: CASSMSRENSPLHF; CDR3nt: TGTGCCAGTAGTATGAGCAGGGAAAATTCACCCCTCCACTTT
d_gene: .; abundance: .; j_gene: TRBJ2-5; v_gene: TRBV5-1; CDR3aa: CASSTGIPGQETQYF; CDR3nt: TGCGCCAGCAGCACTGGCATACCGGGCCAAGAGACCCAGTACTTC
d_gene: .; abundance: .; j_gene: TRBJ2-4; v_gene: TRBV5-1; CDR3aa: CASSLLGTLPVQYF; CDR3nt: TGCGCCAGCAGCTTGCTAGGCACCTTACCCGTTCAGTACTTC
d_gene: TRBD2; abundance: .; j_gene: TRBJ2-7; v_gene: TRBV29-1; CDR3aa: CSARGTVSYEQYF; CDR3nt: TGCAGCGCGCGGGGGACTGTCTCCTACGAGCAGTACTTC
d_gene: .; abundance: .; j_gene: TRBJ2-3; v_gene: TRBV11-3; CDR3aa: CASSFGGGQYF; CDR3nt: TGTGCCAGCAGCTTTGGGGGAGGGCAGTATTTT
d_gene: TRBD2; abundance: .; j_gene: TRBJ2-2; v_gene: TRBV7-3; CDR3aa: CASSLSGGGGTGELFF; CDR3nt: TGTGCCAGCAGCTTAAGTGGCGGGGGAGGCACCGGGGAGCTGTTTTTT
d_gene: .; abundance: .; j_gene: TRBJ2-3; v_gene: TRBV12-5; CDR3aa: CASGLFEGTGSRTDTQYF; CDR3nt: TGTGCTAGTGGTTTGTTCGAAGGCACTGGGAGTAGAACAGATACGCAGTATTTT